This T cell receptor (beta chain) derives from a study of PD-1 blockade in classical Hodgkin lymphoma (TCRdb year 2020). For the study in its entirety: To define a peripheral blood immune signature of response to PD-1 blockade in classical Hodgkin lymphoma, the study combined TCR beta sequencing with CyTOF. Findings and caveats that apply to the study as a whole: Baseline TCR diversity was reported as lower in newly diagnosed patients than in healthy donors, and lower still in relapsed/refractory patients. The study covered only a single clinical trial cohort, and the causes of the repertoire differences, possibly disease activity or prior therapy, were still not defined.

In light of the paper, this sample's time point label describes: newly diagnosed, previously untreated cHL patient sample. CD4+ T cells were purified from thawed PBMCs by magnetic negative selection with a Miltenyi CD4+ T cell isolation kit. As a comparison group for the relapsed/refractory trial patients, PBMCs from patients with newly diagnosed, previously untreated classical Hodgkin lymphoma were sequenced. Peripheral blood was collected in 8 mL Vacutainer Cell Preparation Tubes, from which PBMCs were isolated by centrifugation and then cryopreserved. Purified CD4+ and CD8+ fractions were generated only in cases for which an additional PBMC sample was available. Magnetically labelled cells were removed on LS columns in a quadroMACS separator, and the flow-through was collected as the purified fraction. Trimming removed 4 bases from V and 1 base from J; the gene matches leave 10 bases unexplained. Measured from the cysteine to the phenylalanine, the CDR3 is 18 residues long. CDR3 DNA only is kept here, 54 bases in frame from base 1. CDR1 and CDR2 were assigned from the germline V gene as MNHNS and SASEGT.

The Qiagen DNeasy kit was used to extract genomic DNA from unsorted PBMCs and from the negatively selected CD4+ and CD8+ fractions. TCR beta CDR3 regions were subjected to amplification by immunoSEQ multiplex PCR with primers that anneal to V and J segments. A synthetic immune receptor repertoire was used to minimize amplification bias, and remaining bias was computationally removed after sequencing. The published analysis was carried out like this. Custom Python scripts were used to quantify repertoire diversity as the Shannon entropy index. Unsorted, CD4+ and CD8+ repertoires were examined separately, except in combined analyses, for which CD4+ and CD8+ sequences were merged in silico. In TCRdb, the immuneACCESS table is reduced to in-frame sequences with V and J assigned. These tables do not hold every clone; where another copy was compared, an unresolved V gene accounts for under half, and the others remain unexplained. The DNA gave D and trimming, while V, J and clone size come from that table. The sample has fewer than 30,000 clones on record, roughly 90% of them singletons. The ten largest clones capture 0.3% to 0.4% of the sample.

For this clone: Its recognized antigen is unknown. The input lacks base qualities; no much larger clone sits a single base away.

The chain is assembled from TRBV6-1 and TRBJ2-3, with 11 bases matching TRBD2. The source is a human donor with classical Hodgkin lymphoma. Source material: CD4+ T cells from blood. CDR3 region: CASSGSGTSGAGTDTQYF. In nucleotides, the sequence is TGTGCCAGCAGTGGTTCCGGGACTAGCGGCGCCGGCACAGATACGCAGTATTTT.